This TCR beta chain stems from a study of patients and donors after allogeneic stem cell transplantation. MiXCR, applied by TCRdb to the RT-PCR reads, yields one record per CDR3 protein. Among roughly 230,000 distinct CDR3 sequences listed, over 12% were seen once. Concerning this clonotype: At one boundary the junction diverges from the germline segment, which might be a read error.

The CDR3 extends over 11 amino acids. The rearrangement links TRBV12-3 or TRBV12-4 to TRBJ2-7; D is perhaps TRBD2 (5 bases). The specimen was blood, either unsorted or a sorted T cell fraction (not recorded which). The sequence was obtained from a human donor who was either an allogeneic HSCT recipient or a stem cell or donor lymphocyte infusion donor (not recorded which). It is not recorded whose cells these are; they may come from a transplant donor. Here the CDR3 reads CASSLLDWTTF. DNA of the CDR3: TGTGCCAGCAGTTTACTGGACTGGACGACCTTC.